The 29 T cell receptor beta chains in this list originate from one sample, sequenced in a study of T cells in Graves' hyperthyroidism and ophthalmopathy. Amplification of TCR beta CDR3 regions was performed using RNA transcripts as template. With the HTBI primer set, the TCR CDR3 went through a first round of RT-PCR. MiXCR was run by TCRdb on the multiplex PCR reads, yielding one entry per CDR3 protein. The sample gives around 420,000 distinct CDR3 sequences, 15% to 18% of which show up once; roughly 8% is in the top ten. The sequencing input was blood. The receptor set was obtained from a young woman with Graves' hyperthyroidism.

The V call is TRBV7-6, the J call TRBJ1-4, with TRBD1 matching over 7 bases. V lost 5 bases and J lost 0; bases outside the gene matches: 15. The germline CDR1 and CDR2 sequences are SGHVS and FNYEAQ. This CDR3 region has 19 residues. The CDR3 DNA reads TGTGCCAGCAGCCCCTCTTACCCGGGACAGTATACAACTAATGAAAAACTGTTTTTT. Protein: CASSPSYPGQYTTNEKLFF.

There are many counts of this clonotype. V and J are TRBV10-3 and TRBJ2-5; TRBD1 agrees at 8 bases. This CDR3 spans 13 amino acids. The V gene's germline CDR1 is ENHRY and CDR2 SYGVKD. Trimming removed 6 bases from V and 2 bases from J; junction bases left unmatched: 2. DNA of the CDR3: TGTGCCATCAGCGACAGGGGTCAAGAGACCCAGTACTTC. Amino acids: CAISDRGQETQYF.

This clonotype has ten or more counts. V usage is TRBV5-6 and J usage is TRBJ2-1; 7 bases agree with TRBD2. With 3 bases clipped from V and 6 bases from J, the junction kept 6 bases outside the gene matches. The CDR3 extends over 14 amino acids. Looked up from germline, CDR1 is SGHDT and CDR2 is YYEEEE. The CDR3 DNA reads TGTGCCAGCAGCTATGGGGGGGGATCCAATGAGCAGTTCTTC. This gives the protein CASSYGGGSNEQFF.

This clonotype was counted at least ten times. J is TRBJ2-2 and V is TRBV3-1; the D is unclear. V was trimmed by 3 bases and J by 1 base, leaving 0 bases between them. The CDR3 has 12 amino acids. CDR1 is LGHDT and CDR2 is YNNKEL in the germline V gene (reference sequence). CDR3 in DNA: TGTGCCAGCAGCCAGAACACCGGGGAGCTGTTTTTT. As protein: CASSQNTGELFF. The complete variable domain, with remaining parts taken from reference TRBV3-1 and TRBJ2-2, reads DTAVSQTPKYLVTQMGNDKSIKCEQNLGHDTMYWYKQDSKKFLKIMFSYNNKELIINETVPNRFSPKSPDKAHLNLHINSLELGDSAVYFCASSQNTGELFFGEGSRLTVL.

This rearrangement joins TRBV2 to TRBJ1-3, with D hard to call. Germline-derived CDR1 and CDR2 are SNHLY and FYNNEI. The V end was cut by 8 bases, the J end by 4 bases, with 9 bases between. There are 12 residues in the CDR3. CDR3 nucleotides: TGTGCCAGCGGCGCGTTGGGAAACACCATATATTTT. It encodes CASGALGNTIYF.

V and J are TRBV18 and TRBJ2-7; D is perhaps TRBD1 (6 bases). V was clipped by 6 bases and J by 1 base, with 16 bases between them. Germline CDR1 and CDR2: KGHSH and LQKENI. This CDR3 contains 15 residues. In DNA form, the CDR3 reads TGTGCCAGCTCCCCGGACAGTAACCCTTCCTACGAGCAGTACTTC. Translation: CASSPDSNPSYEQYF.

The chain is built from TRBV9 and TRBJ1-6; TRBD1 agrees at 7 bases. Germline loops: CDR1 SGDLS, CDR2 YYNGEE. The CDR3 covers 19 residues. The trim removed 3 bases at V and 5 bases at J, leaving 17 bases unmatched. CDR3 bases: TGTGCCAGCAGCGCCTTACGGAAGTTTTGGACAGGAGATAATTCACCCCTCCACTTT. Translating it yields CASSALRKFWTGDNSPLHF. Using reference TRBV9 and TRBJ1-6 for the parts outside the CDR3, the full variable domain is DSGVTQTPKHLITATGQRVTLRCSPRSGDLSVYWYQQSLDQGLQFLIQYYNGEERAKGNILERFSAQQFPDLHSELNLSSLELGDSALYFCASSALRKFWTGDNSPLHFGNGTRLTVT.

Many counts were recorded for this clonotype. The rearrangement uses TRBV2 and TRBJ1-3; D perhaps matches TRBD1 (5 bases). Germline V gene sequence: CDR1 SNHLY, CDR2 FYNNEI. The CDR3 is 12 residues long. Trimming shortened V by 8 bases and J by 7 bases, and 12 bases separated the two germline ends. In nucleotides, the CDR3 is TGTGCCAGCCCCCGGGGGATGAACACCATATATTTT. Translated: CASPRGMNTIYF.

The V gene is TRBV16, the J gene TRBJ2-5; 9 bases match TRBD2. The CDR3 runs 15 residues. V shed 2 bases, J shed 5 bases, and the junction held 6 bases outside the gene matches. Germline CDR1 reads KGHSY; CDR2 reads FQNENV. In DNA, the CDR3 is TGTGCCAGCAGCCAAGCGGGACTAGCAGGGGAGACCCAGTACTTC. This encodes CASSQAGLAGETQYF. The full variable domain, with the rest looked up from reference TRBV16 and TRBJ2-5, is GEEVAQTPKHLVRGEGQKAKLYCAPIKGHSYVFWYQQVLKNEFKFLISFQNENVFDETGMPKERFSAKCLPNSPCSLEIQATKLEDSAVYFCASSQAGLAGETQYFGPGTRLLVL.

Ten or more counts support this clonotype. The J gene is TRBJ2-7, the V gene TRBV10-3, with D unresolved. Germline V gene lookup returns CDR1 ENHRY and CDR2 SYGVKD. CDR3 length: 13 residues. Trimming removed 4 bases from V and 0 bases from J, with 7 bases in between. In DNA, the CDR3 is TGTGCCATCAGTGGCGCCTTCTCCTACGAGCAGTACTTC. Protein product: CAISGAFSYEQYF.

The table lists this clonotype with many counts. The gene calls are TRBV9 and TRBJ1-4, with 11 bases that match TRBD1. Per the germline V gene, CDR1 is SGDLS and CDR2 is YYNGEE. The V and J ends lost 4 bases and 6 bases, in that order; junction bases with no gene match: 8. This CDR3 comprises 16 residues. The CDR3 protein is CASSLRTGGADEKLFF. For the CDR3, the DNA is TGTGCCAGCAGCCTCCGGACAGGGGGCGCGGATGAAAAACTGTTTTTT.

This clonotype has ten or more counts. The CDR3 sequence: CASSEQSSGGTDTQYF. For the CDR3, the DNA is TGTGCCAGCAGTGAACAATCTAGCGGAGGCACAGATACGCAGTATTTT. The chain recombines TRBV2 with TRBJ2-3, with TRBD2 matching over 7 bases. V lost 2 bases, J lost 1 base, and 6 bases stayed unmatched. CDR1 and CDR2 (germline): SNHLY, FYNNEI. The CDR3 spans 16 residues.

The V gene is TRBV20-1, the J gene TRBJ1-4; D may be TRBD1 (5 bases). V was cut by 5 bases and J by 5 bases, with 15 bases left in between. Per the germline V gene, CDR1 is DFQATT and CDR2 is SNEGSKA (reference sequence). The CDR3 is 14 residues long. The CDR3 DNA follows: TGCAGTGCTCCCAGCGGGGCAGGGAATGAAAAACTGTTTTTT. Translation: CSAPSGAGNEKLFF.

This clonotype came up many times. V and J are TRBV5-1 and TRBJ1-6; TRBD1 agrees at 8 bases. Germline assignment: CDR1 SGHRS and CDR2 YFSETQ. This CDR3 region has 16 residues. The J segment lost 10 bases and the V segment lost 3 bases, leaving 12 bases of the junction unmatched. This CDR3 reads CASSSYLGQGNSPLHF. The CDR3 nucleotides are TGCGCCAGCAGCTCTTACCTCGGACAGGGCAACTCACCCCTCCACTTT.

This clonotype was seen many times. The chain combines TRBV28 with TRBJ2-5, with TRBD1 as a possible D gene (6 bases). The CDR3 has 15 residues. Trimming took 6 bases from V and 1 from J, leaving 15 bases between them. Germline V CDR1 and CDR2: MDHEN, SYDVKM. Written as DNA, the CDR3 is TGTGCCAGCAGCAATTCTCAGGGGACCCAAGAGACCCAGTACTTC. This gives the protein CASSNSQGTQETQYF.

In its sample, this clonotype was seen many times. CDR3 sequence: CASSFGGLAGGPSDEQFF. The CDR3, as DNA: TGTGCCAGCAGCTTTGGGGGTCTCGCGGGAGGGCCCTCGGATGAGCAGTTCTTC. The rearrangement uses TRBV11-3 and TRBJ2-1, with 9 bases matching TRBD2. This CDR3 is 18 amino acids long. The J segment lost 8 bases and the V segment lost 3 bases, leaving 17 bases of the junction unmatched. Germline CDR1 reads SGHNT; CDR2 reads YENEEA.

Remarks on this clonotype: A much larger clone lies one base from this, so it may be a read error. This chain connects TRBV10-3 to TRBJ1-4; 9 nucleotides align to TRBD1. The germline CDR1 and CDR2 sequences are ENHRY and SYGVKD. This CDR3 has 15 amino acids. This CDR3 reads CAISESGTGNEKLLF. CDR3 bases: TGTGCCATCAGTGAGTCTGGGACAGGGAATGAAAAACTGCTTTTT.

This rearrangement joins TRBV6-4 to TRBJ2-1, with a weak D call TRBD1 (5 bases). Trimming shortened V by 4 bases and J by 6 bases, and 10 bases separated the two germline ends. The CDR3 spans 13 residues. Germline lookup yields CDR1 MRHNA and CDR2 SNTAGT. The CDR3 protein is CASSGQLGNEQFF. The CDR3 nucleotides read TGTGCCAGCAGTGGACAGCTTGGCAATGAGCAGTTCTTC.

This clonotype appeared a few times. The chain recombines TRBV19 with TRBJ2-7, with TRBD1 matching 7 bases. From germline, CDR1 is LNHDA and CDR2 SQIVND (reference sequence). This CDR3 has 13 residues. After removal of 8 bases from V and 4 bases from J, the junction contained 8 bases not matched to a gene. The CDR3 region has the DNA TGTGCCAGTCCCCCGGGACAGCATTACGAGCAGTACTTC. Amino acids: CASPPGQHYEQYF.

This clonotype has only a few counts. The chain has TRBV5-1 and TRBJ2-3; no reliable D call. V gave up 1 base and J gave up 0 bases, with 9 bases separating them. Germline V gene data show CDR1 as SGHRS and CDR2 as YFSETQ. The CDR3 length is 15 residues. The CDR3 reads CASSLSPSSTDTQYF. CDR3 DNA: TGCGCCAGCAGCTTGTCCCCCTCTAGCACAGATACGCAGTATTTT.

This clonotype was seen at least ten times. The chain employs TRBV6-2 or TRBV6-3 and TRBJ1-6, with D perhaps matching TRBD1 (5 bases). Germline V gene sequence: CDR1 MNHEY, CDR2 SVGEGT. The CDR3 is 15 residues long. Deletions cut 5 bases from V and 6 bases from J, with 14 bases between. Here the CDR3 reads CASSGLDRPNSPLHF. The CDR3 bases are TGTGCCAGCAGTGGTTTAGACAGACCTAATTCACCCCTCCACTTT.

This clonotype was counted many times. V usage is TRBV29-1 and J usage is TRBJ2-1, with 9 bases aligning to TRBD1. The germline CDR1 and CDR2 sequences are SQVTM and ANQGSEA. Losses at the gene ends were 7 bases for V and 9 bases for J; bases not matched to a gene: 10. This CDR3 is built from 13 residues. For the CDR3, the DNA is TGCAGCGGACGGACAGGGGTTGTCAGTGAGCAGTTCTTC. Its protein product is CSGRTGVVSEQFF.

This clonotype was found many times. The chain carries TRBV9 and TRBJ2-7, with D hard to call. The CDR3 is 14 amino acids. Germline assignment: CDR1 SGDLS and CDR2 YYNGEE. The V gene lost 4 bases and the J gene lost 2 bases, with 13 bases spanning the gap. CDR3 loop: CASSPDVGTYEQYF. The DNA of the CDR3 is TGTGCCAGCAGCCCAGACGTAGGAACCTACGAGCAGTACTTC.

This clonotype came up many times. The chain combines TRBV6-1 with TRBJ1-5; D possibly corresponds to TRBD1 (6 bases). Germline CDR1 and CDR2: MNHNS and SASEGT. The ends were cut back, 2 bases at V and 3 bases at J, with 11 bases in the middle. This CDR3 comprises 15 residues. CDR3 sequence (DNA): TGTGCCAGCAGTGAACCAGGGGAAACCAATCAGCCCCAGCATTTT. Translating it yields CASSEPGETNQPQHF.

This clonotype was seen at least ten times. The chain uses TRBV13 and TRBJ2-7; D unclear. With 2 bases removed from V and 2 bases from J, the gap between germline ends came to 10 bases. The germline gives CDR1 PRHDT, CDR2 FYEKMQ (reference sequence). The CDR3 has 14 residues. CDR3 bases: TGTGCCAGCAGCTTACAAGGCTCCCCCTACGAGCAGTACTTC. Protein sequence: CASSLQGSPYEQYF.

The sample holds many counts of this clonotype. DNA for the CDR3: TGTGCCAGCAGTTTAGCAGGGGCTGGAAACACCATATATTTT. Its translation: CASSLAGAGNTIYF. V and J are TRBV28 and TRBJ1-3; D is perhaps TRBD1 (6 bases). This CDR3 is built from 14 residues. Deletions cut 2 bases from V and 2 bases from J, with 7 bases between. The germline V gene encodes CDR1 MDHEN and CDR2 SYDVKM.

This clonotype has ten or more counts. As DNA, the CDR3 is TGTGCCAGCAGCTTCCGGGTAATCCGGTTGGGGTACGAGCAGTACTTC. Protein product: CASSFRVIRLGYEQYF. The J gene is TRBJ2-7, the V gene TRBV5-5; D gene ambiguous. Germline-derived CDR1 and CDR2 are SGHKS and YYEKEE (reference sequence). Trimming left V 2 bases short and J 4 bases short, with 19 bases between. This CDR3 comprises 16 residues.

This clonotype was recorded a few times. The chain carries TRBV3-1 and TRBJ2-7; D remains ambiguous. Trimming took off 1 base at V and 3 bases at J, with 13 bases between the two ends. Germline loops: CDR1 LGHDT, CDR2 YNNKEL (reference sequence). CDR3 length equals 15 residues. Written as DNA, the CDR3 is TGTGCCAGCAGCCAAGCGTGGGGTAGTGACTACGAGCAGTACTTC. Its translation: CASSQAWGSDYEQYF.

This clonotype was seen a handful of times. This rearrangement joins TRBV4-1 to TRBJ1-6, with unresolved D. Per the germline V gene, CDR1 is MGHRA and CDR2 is YSYEKL. Trimming took 4 bases from V and 0 from J, leaving 19 bases between them. CDR3 length: 19 residues. The CDR3 bases are TGCGCCAGCAGCCGCCTTTCCCTCGGCAAGAGCTCCTATAATTCACCCCTCCACTTT. The encoded protein is CASSRLSLGKSSYNSPLHF.